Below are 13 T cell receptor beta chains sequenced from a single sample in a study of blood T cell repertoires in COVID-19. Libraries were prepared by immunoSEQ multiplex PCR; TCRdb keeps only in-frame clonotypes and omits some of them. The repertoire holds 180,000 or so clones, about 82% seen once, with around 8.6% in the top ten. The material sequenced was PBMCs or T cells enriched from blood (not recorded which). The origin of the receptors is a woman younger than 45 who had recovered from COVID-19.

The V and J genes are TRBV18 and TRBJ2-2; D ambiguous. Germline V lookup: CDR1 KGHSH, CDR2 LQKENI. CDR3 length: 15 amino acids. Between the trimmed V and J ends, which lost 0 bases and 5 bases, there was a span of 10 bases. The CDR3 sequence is CASSPPARRTGELFF. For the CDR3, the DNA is TGTGCCAGCTCACCACCGGCTAGAAGGACCGGGGAGCTGTTTTTT.

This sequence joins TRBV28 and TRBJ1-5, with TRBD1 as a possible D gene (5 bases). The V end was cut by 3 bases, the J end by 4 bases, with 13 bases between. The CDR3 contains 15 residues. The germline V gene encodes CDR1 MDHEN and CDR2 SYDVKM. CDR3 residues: CASSFSLGTNQPQHF. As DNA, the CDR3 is TGTGCCAGCAGTTTCAGCTTGGGGACTAATCAGCCCCAGCATTTT.

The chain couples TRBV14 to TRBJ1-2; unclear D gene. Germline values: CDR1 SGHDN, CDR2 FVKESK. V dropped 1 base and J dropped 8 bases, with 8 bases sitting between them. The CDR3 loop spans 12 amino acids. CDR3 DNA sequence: TGTGCCAGCAGCCAAGTTGGCGGCGGCTACACCTTC. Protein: CASSQVGGGYTF. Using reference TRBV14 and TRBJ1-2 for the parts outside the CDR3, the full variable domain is EAGVTQFPSHSVIEKGQTVTLRCDPISGHDNLYWYRRVMGKEIKFLLHFVKESKQDESGMPNNRFLAERTGGTYSTLKVQPAELEDSGVYFCASSQVGGGYTFGSGTRLTVV.

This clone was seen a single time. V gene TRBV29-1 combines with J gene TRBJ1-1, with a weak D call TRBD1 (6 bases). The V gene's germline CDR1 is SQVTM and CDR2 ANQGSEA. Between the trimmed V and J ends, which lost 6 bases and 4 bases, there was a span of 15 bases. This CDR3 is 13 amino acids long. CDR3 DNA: TGCAGCGTGTCGGCAGGGGAGGGCACTGAAGCTTTCTTT. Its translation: CSVSAGEGTEAFF.

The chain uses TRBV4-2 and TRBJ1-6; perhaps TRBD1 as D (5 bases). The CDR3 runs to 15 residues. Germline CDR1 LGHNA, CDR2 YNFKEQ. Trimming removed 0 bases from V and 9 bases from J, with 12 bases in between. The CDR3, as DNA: TGTGCCAGCAGCCAAGATCCGGACGGGGGTTCACCCCTCCACTTT. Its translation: CASSQDPDGGSPLHF.

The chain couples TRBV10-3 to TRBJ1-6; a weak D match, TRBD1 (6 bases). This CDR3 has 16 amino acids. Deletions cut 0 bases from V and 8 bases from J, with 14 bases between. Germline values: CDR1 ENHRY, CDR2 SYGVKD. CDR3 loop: CAISESRQATDSPLHF. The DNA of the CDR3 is TGTGCCATCAGTGAGTCGAGACAGGCGACGGATTCACCCCTCCACTTT.

The CDR3 nucleotides read TGCGCCAGCAGCCAAGGGACTAGCGGCGCGAACACCGGGGAGCTGTTTTTT. This codes for CASSQGTSGANTGELFF. This chain uses TRBV4-1 with TRBJ2-2, with TRBD2 matching over 10 bases. The CDR3 extends over 17 amino acids. J gave up 0 bases and V 1 base, and 2 bases lay outside the gene matches. CDR1 is MGHRA, CDR2 YSYEKL, per germline.

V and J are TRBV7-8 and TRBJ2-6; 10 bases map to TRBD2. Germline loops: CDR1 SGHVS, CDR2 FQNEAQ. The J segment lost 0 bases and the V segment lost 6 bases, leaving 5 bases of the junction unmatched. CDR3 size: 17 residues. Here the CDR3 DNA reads TGTGCCAGCAGACAAGCGGGAGGGCTCTCTGGGGCCAACGTCCTGACTTTC. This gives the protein CASRQAGGLSGANVLTF.

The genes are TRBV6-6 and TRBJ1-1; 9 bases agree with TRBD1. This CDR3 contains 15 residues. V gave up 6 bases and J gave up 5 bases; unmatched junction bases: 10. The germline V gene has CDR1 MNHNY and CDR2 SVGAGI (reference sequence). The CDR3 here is CASSLGTGGATEAFF. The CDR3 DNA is TGTGCCAGCAGCCTAGGAACAGGGGGCGCGACTGAAGCTTTCTTT.

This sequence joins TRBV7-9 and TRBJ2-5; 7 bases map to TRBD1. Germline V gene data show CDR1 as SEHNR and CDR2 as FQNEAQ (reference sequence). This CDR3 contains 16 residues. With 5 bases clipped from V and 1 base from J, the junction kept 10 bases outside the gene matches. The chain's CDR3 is CASSMYLGQLQETQYF. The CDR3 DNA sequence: TGTGCCAGCAGCATGTATTTGGGACAGCTCCAAGAGACCCAGTACTTC.

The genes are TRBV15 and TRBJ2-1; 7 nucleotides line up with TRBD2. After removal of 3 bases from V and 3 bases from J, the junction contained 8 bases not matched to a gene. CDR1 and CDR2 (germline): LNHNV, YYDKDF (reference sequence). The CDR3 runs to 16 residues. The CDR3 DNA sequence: TGTGCCACCAGCAGCCGGCGGGGGTTCCACTACAATGAGCAGTTCTTC. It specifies CATSSRRGFHYNEQFF.

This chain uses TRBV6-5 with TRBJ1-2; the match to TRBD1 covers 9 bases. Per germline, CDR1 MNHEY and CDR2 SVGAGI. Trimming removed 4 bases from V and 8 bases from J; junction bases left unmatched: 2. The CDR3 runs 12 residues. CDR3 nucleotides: TGTGCCAGCAGTTCGGGACAGGGAGGCTACACCTTC. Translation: CASSSGQGGYTF.

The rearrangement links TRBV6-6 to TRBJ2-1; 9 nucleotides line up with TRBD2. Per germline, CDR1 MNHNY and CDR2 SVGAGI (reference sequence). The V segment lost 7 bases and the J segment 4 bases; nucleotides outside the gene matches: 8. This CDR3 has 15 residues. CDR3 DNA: TGTGCCAGCACGGGGGCGACTAGCGGATACAATGAGCAGTTCTTC. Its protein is CASTGATSGYNEQFF.